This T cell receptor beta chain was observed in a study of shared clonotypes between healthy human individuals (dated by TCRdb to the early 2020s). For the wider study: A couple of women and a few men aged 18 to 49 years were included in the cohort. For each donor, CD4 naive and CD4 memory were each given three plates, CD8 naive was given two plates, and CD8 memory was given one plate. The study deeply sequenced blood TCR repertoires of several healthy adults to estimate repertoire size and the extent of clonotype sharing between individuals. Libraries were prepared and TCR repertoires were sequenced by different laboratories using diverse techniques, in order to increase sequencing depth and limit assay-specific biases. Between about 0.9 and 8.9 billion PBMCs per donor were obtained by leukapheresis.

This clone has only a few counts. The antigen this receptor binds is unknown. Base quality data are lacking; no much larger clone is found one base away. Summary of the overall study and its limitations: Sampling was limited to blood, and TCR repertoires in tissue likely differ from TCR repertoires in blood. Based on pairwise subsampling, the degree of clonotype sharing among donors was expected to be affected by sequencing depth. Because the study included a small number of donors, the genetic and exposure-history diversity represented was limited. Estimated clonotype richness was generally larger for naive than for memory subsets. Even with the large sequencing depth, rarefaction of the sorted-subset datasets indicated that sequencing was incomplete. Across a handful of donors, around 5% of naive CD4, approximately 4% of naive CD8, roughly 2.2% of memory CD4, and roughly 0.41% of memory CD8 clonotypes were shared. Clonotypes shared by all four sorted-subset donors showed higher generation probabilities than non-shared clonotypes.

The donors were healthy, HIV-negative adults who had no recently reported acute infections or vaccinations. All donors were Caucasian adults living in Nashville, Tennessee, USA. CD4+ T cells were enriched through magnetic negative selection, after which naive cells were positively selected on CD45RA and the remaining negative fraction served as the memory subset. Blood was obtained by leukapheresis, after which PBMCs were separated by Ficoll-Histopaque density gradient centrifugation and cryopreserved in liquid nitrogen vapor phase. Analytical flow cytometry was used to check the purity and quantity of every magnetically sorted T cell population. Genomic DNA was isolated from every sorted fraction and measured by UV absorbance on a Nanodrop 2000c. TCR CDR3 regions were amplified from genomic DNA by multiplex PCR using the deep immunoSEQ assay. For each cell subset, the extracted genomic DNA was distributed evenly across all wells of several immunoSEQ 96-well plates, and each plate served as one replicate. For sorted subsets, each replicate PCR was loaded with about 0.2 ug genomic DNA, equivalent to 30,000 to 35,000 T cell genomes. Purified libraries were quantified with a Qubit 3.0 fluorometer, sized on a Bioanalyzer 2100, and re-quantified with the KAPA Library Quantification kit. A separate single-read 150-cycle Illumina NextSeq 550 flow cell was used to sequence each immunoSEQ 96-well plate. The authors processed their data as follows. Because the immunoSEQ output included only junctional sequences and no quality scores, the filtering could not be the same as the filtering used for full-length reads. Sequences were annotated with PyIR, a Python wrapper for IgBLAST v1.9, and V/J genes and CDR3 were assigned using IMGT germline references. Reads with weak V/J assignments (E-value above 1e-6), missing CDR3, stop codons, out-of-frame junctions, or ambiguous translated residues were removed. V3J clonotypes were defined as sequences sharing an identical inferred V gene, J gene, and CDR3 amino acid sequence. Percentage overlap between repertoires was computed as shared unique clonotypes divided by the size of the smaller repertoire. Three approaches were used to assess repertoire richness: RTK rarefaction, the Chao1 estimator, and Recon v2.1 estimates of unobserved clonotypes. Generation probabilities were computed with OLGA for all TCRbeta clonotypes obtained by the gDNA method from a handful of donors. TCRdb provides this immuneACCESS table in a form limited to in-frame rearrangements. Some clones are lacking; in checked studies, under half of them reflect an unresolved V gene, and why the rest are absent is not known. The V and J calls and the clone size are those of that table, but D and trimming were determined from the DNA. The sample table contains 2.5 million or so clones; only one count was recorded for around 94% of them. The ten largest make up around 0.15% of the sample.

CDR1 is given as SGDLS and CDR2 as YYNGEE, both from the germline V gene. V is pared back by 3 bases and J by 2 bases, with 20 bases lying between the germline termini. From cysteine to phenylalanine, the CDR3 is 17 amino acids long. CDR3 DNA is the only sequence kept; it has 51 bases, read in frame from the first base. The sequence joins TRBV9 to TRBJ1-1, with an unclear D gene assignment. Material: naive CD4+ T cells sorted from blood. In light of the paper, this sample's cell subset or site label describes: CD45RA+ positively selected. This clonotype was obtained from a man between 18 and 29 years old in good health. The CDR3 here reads CASSDRPVGVFNTEAFF. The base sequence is TGTGCCAGCAGCGACCGTCCGGTTGGGGTGTTTAACACTGAAGCTTTCTTT.